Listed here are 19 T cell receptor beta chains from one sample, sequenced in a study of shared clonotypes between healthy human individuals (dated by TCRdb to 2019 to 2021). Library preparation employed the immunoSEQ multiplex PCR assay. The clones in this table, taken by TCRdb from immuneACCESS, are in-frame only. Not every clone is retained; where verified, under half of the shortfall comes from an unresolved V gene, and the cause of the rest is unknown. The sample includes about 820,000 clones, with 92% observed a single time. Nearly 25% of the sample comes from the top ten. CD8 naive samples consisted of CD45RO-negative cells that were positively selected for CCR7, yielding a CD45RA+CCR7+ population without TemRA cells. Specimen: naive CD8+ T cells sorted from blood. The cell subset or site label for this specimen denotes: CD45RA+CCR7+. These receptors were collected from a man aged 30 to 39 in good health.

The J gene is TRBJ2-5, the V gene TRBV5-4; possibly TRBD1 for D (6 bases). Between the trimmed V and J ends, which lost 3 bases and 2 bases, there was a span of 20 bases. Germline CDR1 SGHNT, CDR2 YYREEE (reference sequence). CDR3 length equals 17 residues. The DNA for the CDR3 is TGTGCCAGCAGCTCGCCCACGCCCACAGGGAGTCAAGAGACCCAGTACTTC. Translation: CASSSPTPTGSQETQYF.

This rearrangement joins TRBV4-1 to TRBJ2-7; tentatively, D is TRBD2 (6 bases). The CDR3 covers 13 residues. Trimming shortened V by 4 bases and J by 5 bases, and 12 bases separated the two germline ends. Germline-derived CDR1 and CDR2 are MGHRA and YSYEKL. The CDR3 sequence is CASSPRLVHEQYF. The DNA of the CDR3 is TGCGCCAGCAGCCCCCGACTAGTCCACGAGCAGTACTTC.

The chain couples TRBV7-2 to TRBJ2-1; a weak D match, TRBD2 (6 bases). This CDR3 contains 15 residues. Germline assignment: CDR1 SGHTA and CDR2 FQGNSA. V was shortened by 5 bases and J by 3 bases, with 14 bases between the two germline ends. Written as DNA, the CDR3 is TGTGCCAGCAGCCCCTTCGGGAGAGACTACAATGAGCAGTTCTTC. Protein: CASSPFGRDYNEQFF.

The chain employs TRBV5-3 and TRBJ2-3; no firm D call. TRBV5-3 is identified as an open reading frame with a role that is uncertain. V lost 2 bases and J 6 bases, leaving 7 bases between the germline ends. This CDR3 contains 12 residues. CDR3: CARSFKGDTQYF. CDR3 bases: TGTGCCAGAAGCTTTAAGGGTGATACGCAGTATTTT.

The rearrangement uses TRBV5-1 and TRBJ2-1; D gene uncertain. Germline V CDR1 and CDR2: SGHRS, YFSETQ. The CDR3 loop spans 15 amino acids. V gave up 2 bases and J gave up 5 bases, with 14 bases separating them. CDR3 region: CASSLSPAYHNEQFF. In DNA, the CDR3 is TGCGCCAGCAGCTTAAGCCCAGCCTACCACAATGAGCAGTTCTTC. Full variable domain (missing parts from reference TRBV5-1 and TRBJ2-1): KAGVTQTPRYLIKTRGQQVTLSCSPISGHRSVSWYQQTPGQGLQFLFEYFSETQRNKGNFPGRFSGRQFSNSRSEMNVSTLELGDSALYLCASSLSPAYHNEQFFGPGTRLTVL.

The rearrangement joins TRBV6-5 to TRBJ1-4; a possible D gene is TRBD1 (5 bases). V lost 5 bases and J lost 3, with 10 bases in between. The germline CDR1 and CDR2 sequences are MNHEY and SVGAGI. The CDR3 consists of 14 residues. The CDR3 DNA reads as TGTGCCAGCAGTGCAGGGCGGTCTAATGAAAAACTGTTTTTT. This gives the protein CASSAGRSNEKLFF.

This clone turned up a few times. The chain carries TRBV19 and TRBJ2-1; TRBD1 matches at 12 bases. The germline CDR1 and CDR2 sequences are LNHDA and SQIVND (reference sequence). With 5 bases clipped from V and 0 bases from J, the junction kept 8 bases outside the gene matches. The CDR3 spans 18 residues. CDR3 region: CASSWGTGGGGSYNEQFF. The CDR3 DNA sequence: TGTGCCAGTAGTTGGGGGACAGGGGGCGGCGGCTCCTACAATGAGCAGTTCTTC.

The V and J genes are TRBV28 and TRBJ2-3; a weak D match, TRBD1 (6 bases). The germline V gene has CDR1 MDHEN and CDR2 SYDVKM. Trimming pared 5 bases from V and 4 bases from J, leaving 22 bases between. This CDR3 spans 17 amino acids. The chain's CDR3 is CASSAKRPRGISDTQYF. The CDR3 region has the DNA TGTGCCAGCAGTGCTAAGCGACCCAGGGGAATCTCAGATACGCAGTATTTT.

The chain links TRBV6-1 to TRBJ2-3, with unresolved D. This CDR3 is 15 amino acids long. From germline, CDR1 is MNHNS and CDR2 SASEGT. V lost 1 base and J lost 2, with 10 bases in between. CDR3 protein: CASSEGRTYTDTQYF. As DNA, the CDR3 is TGTGCCAGCAGTGAAGGTCGGACCTACACAGATACGCAGTATTTT.

The DNA for the CDR3 is TGCGCCAGCAGCTTGGCCAGCGGGAGGGCTCCAGGCGGGGAGCTGTTTTTT. Amino acids: CASSLASGRAPGGELFF. The chain recombines TRBV5-1 with TRBJ2-2; 10 bases fit TRBD2. The V segment lost 0 bases and the J segment 7 bases; nucleotides outside the gene matches: 9. CDR3 length: 17 residues. In germline, CDR1 is SGHRS, CDR2 YFSETQ.

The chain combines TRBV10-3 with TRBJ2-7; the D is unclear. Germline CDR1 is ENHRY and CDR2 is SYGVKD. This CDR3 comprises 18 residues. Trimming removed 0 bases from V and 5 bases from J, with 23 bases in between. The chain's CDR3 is CAISESTIGSAQENEQYF. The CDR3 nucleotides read TGTGCCATCAGTGAGTCGACAATTGGGTCAGCCCAGGAGAACGAGCAGTACTTC.

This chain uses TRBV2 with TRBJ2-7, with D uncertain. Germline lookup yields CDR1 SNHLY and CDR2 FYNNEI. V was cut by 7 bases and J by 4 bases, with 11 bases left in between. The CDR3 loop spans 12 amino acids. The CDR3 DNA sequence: TGTGCCAGCATCAGCACCTTATACGAGCAGTACTTC. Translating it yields CASISTLYEQYF.

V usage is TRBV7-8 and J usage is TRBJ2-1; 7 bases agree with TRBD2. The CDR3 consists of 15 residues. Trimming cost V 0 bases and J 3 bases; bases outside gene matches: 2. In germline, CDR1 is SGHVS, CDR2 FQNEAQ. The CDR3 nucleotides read TGTGCCAGCAGCTTAGCGGGAGGGGTCTACAATGAGCAGTTCTTC. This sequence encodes CASSLAGGVYNEQFF.

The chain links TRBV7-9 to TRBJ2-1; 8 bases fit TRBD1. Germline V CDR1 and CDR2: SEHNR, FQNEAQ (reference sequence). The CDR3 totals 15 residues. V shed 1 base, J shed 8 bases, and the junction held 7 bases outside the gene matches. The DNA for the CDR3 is TGTGCCAGCAGCTTAGGTGCCAGGGGGCGGGATGAGCAGTTCTTC. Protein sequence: CASSLGARGRDEQFF.

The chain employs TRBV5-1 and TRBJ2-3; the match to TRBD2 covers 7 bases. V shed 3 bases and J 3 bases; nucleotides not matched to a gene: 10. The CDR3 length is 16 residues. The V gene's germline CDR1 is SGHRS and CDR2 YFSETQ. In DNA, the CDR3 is TGCGCCAGCAGCTACGCCGTCGGGAGGTTTACAGATACGCAGTATTTT. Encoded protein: CASSYAVGRFTDTQYF.

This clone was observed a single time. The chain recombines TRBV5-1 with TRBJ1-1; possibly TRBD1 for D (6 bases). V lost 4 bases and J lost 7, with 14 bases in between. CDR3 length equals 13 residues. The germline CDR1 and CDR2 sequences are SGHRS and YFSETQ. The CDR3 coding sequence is TGCGCCAGCAGCCCCGACAGGTCCTATGAAGCTTTCTTT. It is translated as CASSPDRSYEAFF.

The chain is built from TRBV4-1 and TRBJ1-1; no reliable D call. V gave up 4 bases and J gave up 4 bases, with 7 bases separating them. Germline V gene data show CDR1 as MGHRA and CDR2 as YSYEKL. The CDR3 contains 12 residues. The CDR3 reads CASSLRGTEAFF. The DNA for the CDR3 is TGCGCCAGCAGCCTACGCGGCACTGAAGCTTTCTTT.

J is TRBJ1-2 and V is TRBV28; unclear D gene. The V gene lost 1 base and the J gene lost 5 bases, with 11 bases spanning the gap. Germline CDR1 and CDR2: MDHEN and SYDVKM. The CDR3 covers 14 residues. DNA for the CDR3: TGTGCCAGCAGTTTATCCATGCACTCTTATGGCTACACCTTC. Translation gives CASSLSMHSYGYTF.

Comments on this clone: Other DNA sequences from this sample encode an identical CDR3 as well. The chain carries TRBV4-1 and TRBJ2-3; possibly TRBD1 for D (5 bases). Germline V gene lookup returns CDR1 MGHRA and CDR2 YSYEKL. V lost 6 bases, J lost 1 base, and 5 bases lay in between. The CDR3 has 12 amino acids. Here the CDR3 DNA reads TGCGCCAGCAGAGGGGGCACAGATACGCAGTATTTT. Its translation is CASRGGTDTQYF.